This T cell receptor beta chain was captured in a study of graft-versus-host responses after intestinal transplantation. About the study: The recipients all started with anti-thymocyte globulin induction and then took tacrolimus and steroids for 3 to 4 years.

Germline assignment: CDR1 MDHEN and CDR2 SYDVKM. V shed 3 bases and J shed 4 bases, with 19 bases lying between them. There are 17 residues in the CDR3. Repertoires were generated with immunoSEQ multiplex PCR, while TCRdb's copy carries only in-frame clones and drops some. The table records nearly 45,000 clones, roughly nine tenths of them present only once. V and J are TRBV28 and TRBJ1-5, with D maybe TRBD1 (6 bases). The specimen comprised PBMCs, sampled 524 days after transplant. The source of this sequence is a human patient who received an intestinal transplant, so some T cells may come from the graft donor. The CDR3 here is CASSFRDLDRRNQPQHF. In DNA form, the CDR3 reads TGTGCCAGCAGTTTCAGAGACCTAGACAGGCGGAATCAGCCCCAGCATTTT. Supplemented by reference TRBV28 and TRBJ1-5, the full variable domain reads DVKVTQSSRYLVKRTGEKVFLECVQDMDHENMFWYRQDPGLGLRLIYFSYDVKMKEKGDIPEGYSVSREKKERFSLILESASTNQTSMYLCASSFRDLDRRNQPQHFGDGTRLSIL.